The 2 T cell receptor beta chains given below trace back to one sample, sequenced in a study of cytomegalovirus exposure and HLA in healthy donors. Only in-frame clones appear in the TCRdb table, and some are missing; sequencing was by immunoSEQ multiplex PCR. The sample carries roughly 250,000 clones, roughly 90% recorded once. The sequencing sample was made of PBMCs. All receptors come from a woman between 18 and 29 years old in good health and CMV-seronegative.

The chain uses TRBV28 and TRBJ2-5; the D is unclear. V was trimmed by 3 bases and J by 1 base, leaving 9 bases between them. Germline CDR1 reads MDHEN; CDR2 reads SYDVKM. This CDR3 is 14 amino acids long. The CDR3 bases are TGTGCCAGCAGTTTGGCGGTTGGCCAAGAGACCCAGTACTTC. Protein: CASSLAVGQETQYF. The complete variable domain, with remaining parts taken from reference TRBV28 and TRBJ2-5, reads DVKVTQSSRYLVKRTGEKVFLECVQDMDHENMFWYRQDPGLGLRLIYFSYDVKMKEKGDIPEGYSVSREKKERFSLILESASTNQTSMYLCASSLAVGQETQYFGPGTRLLVL.

The gene calls are TRBV30 and TRBJ1-5; D is perhaps TRBD1 (5 bases). The CDR3 has 15 amino acids. The V end was cut by 0 bases, the J end by 0 bases, with 9 bases between. Germline lookup yields CDR1 GTSNPN and CDR2 SVGIG (reference sequence). CDR3 in amino acids: CAWSVGRHSNQPQHF. As DNA, the CDR3 is TGTGCCTGGAGTGTGGGGCGGCATAGCAATCAGCCCCAGCATTTT.